One and the same sample provided the 20 T cell receptor beta chains below, sequenced in a study of cytomegalovirus exposure and HLA in healthy donors. The PCR ran on 60 Vbeta and 13 Jbeta primers. Some clones are missing from TCRdb's copy, which holds only in-frame ones; the method was immunoSEQ multiplex PCR. In the table there are 150,000 to 200,000 clones, about 80% of which are singletons. What was sequenced was PBMCs. All receptors derive from a woman aged 25-40 years in good health and CMV-seropositive.

This rearrangement joins TRBV7-2 to TRBJ1-2; weak D call: TRBD1 (5 bases). Germline CDR1 is SGHTA and CDR2 is FQGNSA. The ends were cut back, 5 bases at V and 8 bases at J, with 12 bases in the middle. The CDR3 runs 12 residues. The CDR3 spells CASSPRAEGYTF. The CDR3 nucleotides read TGTGCCAGCAGCCCCAGGGCGGAGGGCTACACCTTC.

This sequence joins TRBV19 and TRBJ2-1; D remains ambiguous. Trimming cost V 5 bases and J 5 bases, with 10 bases left between them. The germline V gene has CDR1 LNHDA and CDR2 SQIVND (reference sequence). The CDR3 has 13 residues. The CDR3 region is CASSPVPDNEQFF. CDR3 DNA sequence: TGTGCCAGTAGTCCCGTCCCCGACAATGAGCAGTTCTTC.

The table lists this clone with a few counts. The chain recombines TRBV6-5 with TRBJ2-1; the match to TRBD2 covers 9 bases. The CDR3 runs to 13 residues. V gave up 6 bases and J gave up 6 bases; unmatched junction bases: 3. Looked up from germline, CDR1 is MNHEY and CDR2 is SVGAGI. CDR3 amino acids: CASSLSGGNEQFF. The DNA of the CDR3 is TGTGCCAGCAGCCTTAGCGGGGGCAATGAGCAGTTCTTC.

The V gene is TRBV7-2, the J gene TRBJ2-5; D gene uncertain. Germline CDR1 and CDR2: SGHTA and FQGNSA. This CDR3 is built from 15 residues. V was trimmed by 0 bases and J by 3 bases, leaving 11 bases between them. This CDR3 is CASSLARIAEETQYF. For the CDR3, the DNA is TGTGCCAGCAGCTTAGCTCGGATAGCAGAAGAGACCCAGTACTTC.

The CDR3 nucleotides are TGTGCCAGCAGCCCCCCGGGACTACGAAACAATGAGCAGTTCTTC. Translated: CASSPPGLRNNEQFF. The chain links TRBV7-2 to TRBJ2-1, with 7 bases that match TRBD2. The trim removed 5 bases at V and 5 bases at J, leaving 9 bases unmatched. The CDR3 extends over 15 amino acids. CDR1 SGHTA and CDR2 FQGNSA come from the germline V gene.

The V and J genes are TRBV7-2 and TRBJ2-1, with D maybe TRBD2 (5 bases). The V and J ends lost 0 bases and 5 bases respectively, with 14 bases between them. The CDR3 extends over 16 amino acids. Germline CDR1 and CDR2: SGHTA and FQGNSA. The CDR3 bases are TGTGCCAGCAGCTTAGCTCGGCGGGCACCCCACAATGAGCAGTTCTTC. Protein: CASSLARRAPHNEQFF.

V and J are TRBV6-5 and TRBJ1-1, with D tentatively TRBD1 (5 bases). The CDR3 sequence is 13 residues long. Germline V gene sequence: CDR1 MNHEY, CDR2 SVGAGI. V was pared by 8 bases and J by 1 base, with 11 bases between. For the CDR3, the DNA is TGTGCCAGCGGGACGGAGGGGAACACTGAAGCTTTCTTT. Protein sequence: CASGTEGNTEAFF.

This clone was counted a few times. The chain links TRBV27 to TRBJ1-2; D possibly corresponds to TRBD1 (6 bases). The CDR3 is made up of 13 amino acids. Between the trimmed V and J ends, which lost 3 bases and 9 bases, there was a span of 14 bases. Germline assignment: CDR1 MNHEY and CDR2 SMNVEV (reference sequence). CDR3 DNA: TGTGCCAGCAGTTTCCTCCGGGACAATCGCTACACCTTC. It specifies CASSFLRDNRYTF.

Only one count was recorded for this clone. The CDR3 nucleotides read TGTGCCAGCAGCCTGGGACAGTCAAACACAGATACGCAGTATTTT. Its protein product is CASSLGQSNTDTQYF. V is TRBV5-6 and J is TRBJ2-3; 7 nucleotides match TRBD1. CDR1 and CDR2 from the germline V gene are SGHDT and YYEEEE. The junction had 7 bases not matched to a gene; V was cut back by 4 bases and J by 2 bases. The CDR3 is made up of 15 amino acids. The whole variable domain, filled in from reference TRBV5-6 and TRBJ2-3, reads DAGVTQSPTHLIKTRGQQVTLRCSPKSGHDTVSWYQQALGQGPQFIFQYYEEEERQRGNFPDRFSGHQFPNYSSELNVNALLLGDSALYLCASSLGQSNTDTQYFGPGTRLTVL.

This chain uses TRBV6-5 with TRBJ2-1; D might be TRBD1 (6 bases). Trimming removed 8 bases at V and 2 bases at J, with 16 bases between. This CDR3 is built from 15 residues. From germline, CDR1 is MNHEY and CDR2 SVGAGI. CDR3 loop: CASRDTGGTYNEQFF. For the CDR3, the DNA is TGTGCCAGCCGGGACACCGGAGGCACCTACAATGAGCAGTTCTTC.

This clone has only one observation. V is TRBV2 and J is TRBJ1-3, with TRBD1 as a possible D gene (5 bases). The germline CDR1 and CDR2 sequences are SNHLY and FYNNEI. This CDR3 has 15 amino acids. CDR3 sequence reads: CAHGRGSSSGNTIYF. DNA for the CDR3: TGTGCACACGGACGGGGGTCCAGCTCTGGAAACACCATATATTTT.

This clone has just a few counts. The chain couples TRBV30 to TRBJ1-4; tentative D call: TRBD1 (6 bases). Trimming removed 2 bases at V and 0 bases at J, with 16 bases between. The CDR3 loop spans 17 amino acids. The germline gives CDR1 GTSNPN, CDR2 SVGIG (reference sequence). Here the CDR3 reads CAWSRGAILSTNEKLFF. The CDR3 region has the DNA TGTGCCTGGAGTCGGGGGGCGATCCTTTCAACTAATGAAAAACTGTTTTTT.

The table lists this clone with a few counts. The chain has TRBV6-1 and TRBJ1-1, with unresolved D. The V and J ends lost 9 bases and 5 bases respectively, with 16 bases between them. This CDR3 is 13 amino acids long. Looked up from germline, CDR1 is MNHNS and CDR2 is SASEGT. The CDR3 DNA follows: TGTGCCAGTCACGCCACGGGTCGGACTGAAGCTTTCTTT. Its translation: CASHATGRTEAFF.

This clone appeared a few times. The rearrangement joins TRBV6-1 to TRBJ2-7; a weak D match, TRBD1 (6 bases). V was pared by 2 bases and J by 2 bases, with 22 bases between. The CDR3 contains 18 residues. Germline CDR1 and CDR2: MNHNS and SASEGT. The CDR3 reads CASSEPYLLTTGTYEQYF. CDR3 nucleotides: TGTGCCAGCAGTGAACCCTATCTACTGACGACAGGTACCTACGAGCAGTACTTC.

CDR3 nucleotide sequence: TGTGCCTGGAGCTTAACAGGGGGCGCGGATAATTCACCCCTCCACTTT. Its protein product is CAWSLTGGADNSPLHF. The chain employs TRBV30 and TRBJ1-6, with 9 bases matching TRBD1. The germline gives CDR1 GTSNPN, CDR2 SVGIG (reference sequence). After removal of 3 bases from V and 5 bases from J, the junction contained 8 bases not matched to a gene. There are 16 residues in the CDR3.

A few counts support this clone. This rearrangement joins TRBV7-8 to TRBJ1-6; D gene uncertain. V lost 2 bases and J lost 14, with 16 bases in between. The CDR3 has 14 residues. Germline assignment: CDR1 SGHVS and CDR2 FQNEAQ. For the CDR3, the DNA is TGTGCCAGCAGCTTAATCACCGTATCCGAGACCCTCCACTTT. This sequence encodes CASSLITVSETLHF.

The chain is built from TRBV5-4 and TRBJ1-2; D is uncertain. The germline V and J ends were trimmed by 1 base and 6 bases, with 16 bases remaining between them. This CDR3 region has 15 residues. The germline CDR1 and CDR2 sequences are SGHNT and YYREEE (reference sequence). The CDR3 bases are TGTGCCAGCAGCTTGTACGGGAGCCCTCCCGATGGCTACACCTTC. Its translation is CASSLYGSPPDGYTF.

The J gene is TRBJ1-1, the V gene TRBV9, with TRBD1 matching 8 bases. With V trimmed by 3 bases and J by 1 base, 5 bases remained unmatched. This CDR3 comprises 15 residues. Germline V gene data show CDR1 as SGDLS and CDR2 as YYNGEE. The chain's CDR3 is CASSAGGQGNTEAFF. CDR3 sequence (DNA): TGTGCCAGCAGCGCAGGAGGACAGGGGAACACTGAAGCTTTCTTT.

V is TRBV7-9 and J is TRBJ2-3; TRBD2 aligns across 9 bases. Trimming at V came to 5 bases and at J to 0 bases, leaving 6 bases not matched to a gene. The CDR3 has 16 amino acids. Germline V gene data show CDR1 as SEHNR and CDR2 as FQNEAQ (reference sequence). CDR3 nucleotide sequence: TGTGCCAGCAGCCACCCGAGCGGGGGGAGCACAGATACGCAGTATTTT. Encoded protein: CASSHPSGGSTDTQYF.

This chain connects TRBV18 to TRBJ1-4, with D unresolved. V lost 0 bases, J lost 3 bases, and 17 bases lay in between. The CDR3 length is 18 residues. CDR1 is KGHSH, CDR2 LQKENI, per germline. CDR3 amino acids: CASSPPYGDPSSNEKLFF. CDR3 in DNA: TGTGCCAGCTCACCACCGTACGGAGACCCAAGTTCTAATGAAAAACTGTTTTTT.